What follows describes a single T cell receptor beta chain. This sample stems from a study of blood T cell repertoires in COVID-19. Study in general: In each case, the material was cDNA or gDNA derived from T cells, B-cell-depleted T cells, or PBMCs.

The authors' processing: Amplification from reference gene primers served as the basis for estimated nucleated cell counts. Some clones are missing from TCRdb's copy, which holds only in-frame ones; the method was immunoSEQ multiplex PCR. That table supplies the V and J calls and clone size; D and trimming were determined from the DNA. There are fewer than 350,000 clones in the sample; 86% occur only once, and approximately 14% lies in the top ten. This CDR3 comprises 12 residues. V was trimmed by 5 bases and J by 2 bases, leaving 4 bases between them. This receptor was identified in a woman in her 70s with COVID-19, enrolled during active disease. The sample comprised peripheral blood. The chain links TRBV12-3 or TRBV12-4 to TRBJ2-1; D is ambiguous. In DNA form, the CDR3 reads TGTGCCAGCAGTCCCACCTACAATGAGCAGTTCTTC. Its translation: CASSPTYNEQFF.